This T cell receptor beta chain comes out of a study of T cell repertoires in cytomegalovirus infection. Study information: Recently identified HLA-C-restricted CMV epitopes were among the peptides used. Evidence of both CMV infection and a matching HLA type came from public TCR beta signatures.

This clonotype was detected only a few times. Its antigen remains unknown. MiXCR was run by TCRdb on the reads, yielding one entry per CDR3 protein. Here the sample spans approximately 990,000 distinct CDR3 sequences, approximately 31% being singletons. Study-wide results and caveats: In two of eight donors, the top clonotype was HLA-C-restricted CMV-specific.

Trimming cost V 5 bases and J 1 base, with 16 bases left between them. This CDR3 region has 16 residues. V gene TRBV12-3 or TRBV12-4 combines with J gene TRBJ2-3, with a weak D call TRBD2 (6 bases). The sequences come from cultured CD8+ T cells from PBMCs, collected from culture after CMV antigen stimulation. This TCR was sampled from a human donor in good health (CMV status not recorded). Some clones in this sample may be carry-over from other donors' samples. CDR3 DNA: TGTGCCAGCAGTAGGAGGACACGGAGGGGCACAGATACGCAGTATTTT. Its translation is CASSRRTRRGTDTQYF.